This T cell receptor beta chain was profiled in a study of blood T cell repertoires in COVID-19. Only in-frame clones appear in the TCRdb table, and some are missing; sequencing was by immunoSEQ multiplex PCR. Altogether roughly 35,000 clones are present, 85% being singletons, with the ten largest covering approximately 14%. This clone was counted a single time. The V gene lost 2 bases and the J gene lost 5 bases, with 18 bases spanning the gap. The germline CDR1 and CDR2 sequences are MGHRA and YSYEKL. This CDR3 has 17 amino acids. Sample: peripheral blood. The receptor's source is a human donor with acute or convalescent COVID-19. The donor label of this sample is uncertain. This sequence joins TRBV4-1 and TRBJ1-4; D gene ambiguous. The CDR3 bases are TGCGCCAGCAGCCAAACGCCCCCGGGAACGGGGAATGAAAAACTGTTTTTT. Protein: CASSQTPPGTGNEKLFF.